This TCR beta chain was observed in a study of T-cell memory formation after mild COVID-19. TCRdb re-called the 5' RACE reads through MiXCR, storing one row per CDR3 protein. The repertoire holds 580,000 or so distinct CDR3 sequences, with roughly 17% as singletons. Germline CDR1 reads SGHVS; CDR2 reads FNYEAQ. Deletions cut 2 bases from V and 5 bases from J, with 18 bases between. This CDR3 region has 16 residues. The sequence derives from an adult woman who had mild COVID-19 (a few samples of this study predate the infection). Cell type and time point are not known. Sequenced input: PBMCs or a T cell subset sorted from them (not recorded which). The chain carries TRBV7-6 and TRBJ1-1, with D uncertain. The CDR3 sequence: CASSLLPSEMGTEAFF. The CDR3 nucleotides read TGTGCCAGCAGCTTACTTCCTTCCGAAATGGGGACTGAAGCTTTCTTT. Full variable domain (missing parts from reference TRBV7-6 and TRBJ1-1): GAGVSQSPRYKVTKRGQDVALRCDPISGHVSLYWYRQALGQGPEFLTYFNYEAQQDKSGLPNDRFSAERPEGSISTLTIQRTEQRDSAMYRCASSLLPSEMGTEAFFGQGTRLTVV.